This record looks at one TCR beta chain sequence and its context. TCRdb's table, derived via immunoSEQ multiplex PCR, lists solely in-frame clones and lacks some. The data contain about 390,000 clones, about 87% of them singletons. This record comes from a study of blood T cell repertoires in COVID-19. Germline-derived CDR1 and CDR2 are LGHDT and YNNKEL (reference sequence). This CDR3 has 15 residues. Trimming removed 1 base from V and 4 bases from J, with 12 bases in between. The genes are TRBV3-1 (or the pseudogene TRBV3-2) and TRBJ2-3; tentatively, D is TRBD2 (6 bases). The origin of this receptor is a woman in her fifties or sixties with COVID-19, enrolled during active disease. Sequencing input: peripheral blood. CDR3 nucleotide sequence: TGTGCCAGCAGCCAAGGCCCTGGCGGGGCAGATACGCAGTATTTT. Amino acids: CASSQGPGGADTQYF.